The 3 T cell receptor beta chains presented below share a single source sample, sequenced in a study of cytomegalovirus exposure and HLA in healthy donors. The study ran its PCR with 60 Vbeta and 13 Jbeta primers. Sequencing used immunoSEQ multiplex PCR; TCRdb keeps in-frame clones, though not all of them. The repertoire holds approximately 200,000 clones, about 79% seen once, with 0.098% in the top ten. The sample was PBMCs. The receptors originated from a boy aged 2 to 10 in good health and CMV-seronegative.

This chain joins TRBV4-1 and TRBJ1-1; no clear D gene. The CDR3 totals 15 residues. Germline V gene sequence: CDR1 MGHRA, CDR2 YSYEKL. Trimming left V 1 base short and J 1 base short, with 10 bases between. The CDR3 nucleotides are TGCGCCAGCAGCCAAGGACGCTCGGGGAACACTGAAGCTTTCTTT. It yields the protein CASSQGRSGNTEAFF.

DNA for the CDR3: TGTGCCAGCAGCTTAGGGGGAGACTACACCTTC. It is translated as CASSLGGDYTF. The chain uses TRBV11-2 and TRBJ1-2; D is uncertain. This CDR3 region has 11 residues. Per the germline V gene, CDR1 is SGHAT and CDR2 is FQNNGV. V lost 1 base and J 10 bases, leaving 7 bases between the germline ends.

This clone was seen a few times. The chain employs TRBV7-2 and TRBJ2-2; D ambiguous. The CDR3 covers 16 residues. Trimming left V 0 bases short and J 0 bases short, with 8 bases between. Germline V gives CDR1 SGHTA, CDR2 FQGNSA. CDR3 in DNA: TGTGCCAGCAGCTTAGCGCGATTACCGAACACCGGGGAGCTGTTTTTT. Protein sequence: CASSLARLPNTGELFF.